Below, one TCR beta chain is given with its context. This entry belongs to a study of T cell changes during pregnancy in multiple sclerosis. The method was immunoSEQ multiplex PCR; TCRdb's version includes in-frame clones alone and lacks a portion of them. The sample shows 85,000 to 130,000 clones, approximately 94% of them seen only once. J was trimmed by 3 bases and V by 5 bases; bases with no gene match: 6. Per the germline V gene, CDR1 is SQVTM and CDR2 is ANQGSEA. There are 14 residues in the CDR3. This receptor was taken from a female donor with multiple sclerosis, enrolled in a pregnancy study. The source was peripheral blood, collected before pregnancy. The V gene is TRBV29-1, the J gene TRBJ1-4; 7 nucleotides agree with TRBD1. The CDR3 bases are TGCAGCGTTCGCGGGGACAGAGCTAATGAAAAACTGTTTTTT. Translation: CSVRGDRANEKLFF.